The 14 T cell receptor beta chains below were found in one sample sequenced in a study of control samples from healthy donors and cancer patients (dated by TCRdb to between 2020 and 2021). Library construction relied on the immunoSEQ multiplex PCR assay. In its TCRdb copy, this immuneACCESS table keeps in-frame sequences only and misses some clones. Where compared with another copy, unresolved V genes explain less than half of these, and the others have no known cause. The sample includes around 130,000 clones, with about nine tenths observed a single time. The top ten constitute 6% to 9.5% of the sample. The sample comprised PBMCs. All receptors come from a man aged 45-60 years with head and neck cancer.

This chain uses TRBV7-2 with TRBJ2-1; the D gene is possibly TRBD2 (6 bases). Between the trimmed V and J ends, which lost 1 base and 0 bases, there was a span of 7 bases. There are 15 residues in the CDR3. Germline V gene data show CDR1 as SGHTA and CDR2 as FQGNSA. The CDR3 DNA reads as TGTGCCAGCAGCTTAGTAGCGGACTCCTACAATGAGCAGTTCTTC. Its protein product is CASSLVADSYNEQFF.

For the CDR3, the DNA is TGCGCCAGCAGCTTTAACAGCTATAATAACTATGGCTACACCTTC. It is translated as CASSFNSYNNYGYTF. The chain carries TRBV5-1 and TRBJ1-2; D remains unclear. This CDR3 contains 15 residues. Germline values: CDR1 SGHRS, CDR2 YFSETQ. V lost 2 bases to trimming and J lost 1 base, with 12 bases between them. The entire variable domain, with the rest obtained from reference TRBV5-1 and TRBJ1-2, is as follows: KAGVTQTPRYLIKTRGQQVTLSCSPISGHRSVSWYQQTPGQGLQFLFEYFSETQRNKGNFPGRFSGRQFSNSRSEMNVSTLELGDSALYLCASSFNSYNNYGYTFGSGTRLTVV.

V usage is TRBV11-3 and J usage is TRBJ2-7; TRBD1 aligns across 9 bases. The CDR3 consists of 15 residues. The germline gives CDR1 SGHNT, CDR2 YENEEA. Trimming removed 2 bases from V and 5 bases from J; junction bases left unmatched: 7. CDR3 DNA sequence: TGTGCCAGCAGCTTACGGGGACAGGGTAGTAACGAGCAGTACTTC. Protein product: CASSLRGQGSNEQYF.

V and J are TRBV11-2 and TRBJ2-2; 10 nucleotides line up with TRBD1. The CDR3 runs to 16 residues. Per germline, CDR1 SGHAT and CDR2 FQNNGV. Trimming removed 6 bases from V and 5 bases from J; junction bases left unmatched: 9. The CDR3 loop reads CASRDRTGGWTGELFF. The CDR3 nucleotides read TGTGCCAGCAGGGATCGGACAGGGGGTTGGACCGGGGAGCTGTTTTTT.

The chain is built from TRBV19 and TRBJ2-5; 7 positions agree with TRBD2. The CDR3 is made up of 15 amino acids. The V gene end was trimmed by 2 bases and the J gene end by 1 base; junction bases not matched to a gene: 4. Germline V gene lookup returns CDR1 LNHDA and CDR2 SQIVND (reference sequence). CDR3: CASSISGLPQETQYF. Here the CDR3 DNA reads TGTGCCAGTAGTATATCGGGACTACCCCAAGAGACCCAGTACTTC.

The count of this clone is one. DNA of the CDR3: TGTGCCAGCAGGCTAGGGTGGCAGCCCCAGCATTTT. Translated: CASRLGWQPQHF. This chain connects TRBV12-3 or TRBV12-4 to TRBJ1-5; D is uncertain. V gave up 6 bases and J gave up 7 bases, with 10 bases separating them. The CDR3 length is 12 residues.

The chain carries TRBV7-2 and TRBJ2-1; D not certain. This CDR3 region has 16 residues. V lost 7 bases and J lost 1, with 17 bases in between. Germline CDR1 and CDR2: SGHTA and FQGNSA. CDR3 loop: CASTLVGRASYNEQFF. The CDR3 nucleotides are TGTGCCAGCACCCTTGTGGGTCGGGCTTCCTACAATGAGCAGTTCTTC.

This clone was picked up one time. This sequence joins TRBV15 and TRBJ2-1; a possible D gene is TRBD2 (6 bases). CDR3 length equals 17 residues. The V and J ends lost 3 bases and 4 bases respectively, with 19 bases between them. In germline, CDR1 is LNHNV, CDR2 YYDKDF (reference sequence). The CDR3 loop is CATSRTRRGSVYNEQFF. CDR3 nucleotides: TGTGCCACCAGCAGGACCAGGAGGGGTTCTGTTTACAATGAGCAGTTCTTC.

This sequence joins TRBV18 and TRBJ1-1; 11 bases match TRBD1. CDR3 size: 15 residues. V shed 3 bases and J 5 bases; nucleotides not matched to a gene: 5. Germline loops: CDR1 KGHSH, CDR2 LQKENI. CDR3: CASSPQGQGGTEAFF. CDR3 nucleotides: TGTGCCAGCTCACCTCAGGGACAGGGGGGGACTGAAGCTTTCTTT.

The rearrangement uses TRBV24-1 and TRBJ2-1, with D perhaps being TRBD1 or TRBD2 (5 bases each). The ends were cut back, 5 bases at V and 0 bases at J, with 13 bases in the middle. CDR1 is KGHDR, CDR2 SFDVKD, per germline. This CDR3 comprises 16 residues. This CDR3 reads CATSAPGTGSYNEQFF. The DNA for the CDR3 is TGTGCCACCAGTGCCCCCGGGACGGGCTCCTACAATGAGCAGTTCTTC.

The rearrangement links TRBV19 to TRBJ2-6; TRBD1 matches at 7 bases. CDR3 length equals 16 residues. V gave up 6 bases and J gave up 0 bases; unmatched junction bases: 5. The V gene's germline CDR1 is LNHDA and CDR2 SQIVND (reference sequence). The CDR3: CASRARGFSGANVLTF. CDR3 nucleotide sequence: TGTGCCAGTAGGGCCAGGGGGTTCTCTGGGGCCAACGTCCTGACTTTC.

CDR3 DNA sequence: TGTGCCAGCAGCCCACAAGCGGCCACCTACAATGAGCAGTTCTTC. This codes for CASSPQAATYNEQFF. The rearrangement joins TRBV6-6 to TRBJ2-1; maybe TRBD2 (5 bases). Between the trimmed V and J ends, which lost 6 bases and 2 bases, there was a span of 14 bases. The CDR3 runs 15 residues. CDR1 is MNHNY and CDR2 is SVGAGI in the germline V gene (reference sequence).

The J gene is TRBJ1-2, the V gene TRBV7-9; D is unresolved. Trimming removed 9 bases at V and 8 bases at J, with 13 bases between. The CDR3 covers 11 residues. CDR1 is SEHNR and CDR2 is FQNEAQ in the germline V gene (reference sequence). Here the CDR3 DNA reads TGTGCCAGTACAGAAGGAGAGGGCTACACCTTC. It is translated as CASTEGEGYTF. Full variable domain (rest looked up from reference TRBV7-9 and TRBJ1-2): DTGVSQNPRHKITKRGQNVTFRCDPISEHNRLYWYRQTLGQGPEFLTYFQNEAQLEKSRLLSDRFSAERPKGSFSTLEIQRTEQGDSAMYLCASTEGEGYTFGSGTRLTVV.

The J gene is TRBJ2-2, the V gene TRBV7-6, with D possibly matching TRBD2 (5 bases). This CDR3 region has 13 residues. Germline lookup yields CDR1 SGHVS and CDR2 FNYEAQ. V gave up 9 bases and J gave up 6 bases, with 14 bases separating them. The CDR3 here is CASTGIEAGELFF. The DNA for the CDR3 is TGTGCCAGTACGGGGATCGAAGCCGGGGAGCTGTTTTTT.